The T cell receptor beta chain described here comes from a study of type 1 regulatory T cells. V was clipped by 6 bases and J by 4 bases, with 15 bases between them. CDR3 length equals 14 residues. The germline CDR1 and CDR2 sequences are MNHEY and SVGAGI. TCRdb called the reads again in MiXCR, with one record for every CDR3 protein. The data show tens of thousands of distinct CDR3 sequences, less than 15% seen once. This clonotype showed up just a few times. Antigen specificity is unknown. V and J are TRBV6-5 and TRBJ1-2; TRBD1 is a possible D gene (5 bases). The source is a human donor in good health. Input material: cultured non-Tr1 T cells, either the whole culture or a sorted T cell fraction (not recorded which). The CDR3 loop is CASRKAGPSYGYTF. The CDR3 DNA follows: TGTGCCAGCAGGAAGGCAGGGCCAAGCTATGGCTACACCTTC.